This T cell receptor beta chain came from a study of T cell responses to AZD1222 COVID-19 vaccine (dated by TCRdb to the early 2020s). As for the study more broadly: TCR sequencing covered roughly 230 trial participants: roughly 200 given two doses of AZD1222 and 26 given two doses of MenACWY control vaccine. Trial participants were enrolled by age into subgroups of 18-55, 56-69 and 70-plus years, and around 150, 28 and 57 TCR-sequenced participants, respectively, were included in these subgroups.

The CDR3 regions of human TCRbeta chains were analyzed by immunosequencing. Processing in the source paper ran as follows. TCRs in the repertoires were matched against a reference library of SARS-CoV-2-specific TCRs that had been generated with the MIRA antigen-specificity platform. Breadth was defined as the fraction of unique TCRs that were SARS-CoV-2-associated, and depth was defined as the fraction of total T cells that were SARS-CoV-2-associated. Using the MIRA data, each spike-specific TCR was mapped to the spike region that the TCR reacts to and placed in a CD4 or CD8 class. Log10-transformed breadth and depth values were compared by one-way ANOVA with Sidak's multiple comparisons tests. In its TCRdb copy, this immuneACCESS table keeps in-frame sequences only and misses some clones. Where compared with another copy, unresolved V genes explain less than half of these, and the others have no known cause. V, J and clone size are those of that table, while D and trimming were read from the DNA. For this sample the table gives around 100,000 clones, of which about 85% were detected only once. Around 5% of the sample goes to the ten largest clones.

Reading the label with the study, this specimen's time point is: about 28 days (+/-7) after the second vaccine dose. AZD1222 recipients given second doses at about 4 weeks or at about 12 weeks were pooled, since spike-specific TCR depth and breadth were not found to differ between the two schedules. Samples from vaccinated people were obtained from the UK trials COV001 and COV002, which included a single-blind randomized controlled phase 2/3 trial of AZD1222 (ChAdOx1 nCoV-19) in healthy adults. Trial participant PBMC samples were collected at day 0 and day 28 after the second dose for TCRbeta chain sequencing. As regards this clone: Its antigen remains unidentified. No base quality information exists; no much larger clone differs at one position.

The CDR3 spans 15 residues, from the cysteine through the phenylalanine. Just CDR3 DNA is preserved here, 45 bases in frame from base 1. From V the trimming removes 5 bases and from J it removes 7 bases, while the gene matches leave 7 bases of the junction unaccounted for. From a lookup of the germline V gene, CDR1 and CDR2 are MDHEN and SYDVKM. Paper-wide results and their limitations: Participants were mostly white British and included more females than males, and it was suggested by the authors that clonal diversity may have been underestimated. Conclusions about previously exposed vaccinees are limited because only 6 or 7 AZD1222 recipients were SARS-CoV-2 seropositive at baseline. Because no day 14 peak-response samples were available, the repertoires could be characterized only after the peak T cell response. After two AZD1222 doses, spike-specific TCR breadth and depth were significantly higher than at day 0 and than in MenACWY recipients. In the small 56-69-year group, the increase in depth fell short of significance, most likely because of low power. Epitopes outside the regions mutated in the B.1.351 and B.1.1.7 variants were reportedly recognized by nearly half of the unique spike-specific TCRs. Vaccine-associated CD4 TCRs spanned the whole spike protein, with dominant responses in regions 160-218 and 743-854.

The chain is made from TRBV28 and TRBJ2-3, and 12 bases in between align with TRBD2. This receptor was taken from an adult who received the AZD1222 COVID-19 vaccine. The material was peripheral blood, obtained 28 days after the second AZD1222 dose. Read as DNA, the sequence is TGTGCCAGCAGTCCGACTAGCGGGAGTTTGTATACGCAGTATTTT. Translated, this is CASSPTSGSLYTQYF.